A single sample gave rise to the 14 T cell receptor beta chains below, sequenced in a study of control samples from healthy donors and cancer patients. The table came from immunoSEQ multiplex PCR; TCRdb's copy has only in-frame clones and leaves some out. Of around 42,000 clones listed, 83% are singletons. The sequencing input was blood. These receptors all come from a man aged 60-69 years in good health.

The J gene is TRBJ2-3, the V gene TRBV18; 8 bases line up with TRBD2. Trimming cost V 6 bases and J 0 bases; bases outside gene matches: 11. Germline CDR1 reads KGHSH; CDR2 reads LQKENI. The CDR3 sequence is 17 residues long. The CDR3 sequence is CASSYQSSGYSTDTQYF. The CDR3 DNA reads TGTGCCAGCTCGTACCAGTCTAGCGGGTATAGCACAGATACGCAGTATTTT.

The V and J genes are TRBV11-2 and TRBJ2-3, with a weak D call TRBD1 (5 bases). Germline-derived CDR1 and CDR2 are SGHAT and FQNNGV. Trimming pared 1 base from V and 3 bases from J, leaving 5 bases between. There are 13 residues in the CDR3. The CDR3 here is CASSLGQTDTQYF. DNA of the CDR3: TGTGCCAGCAGCTTAGGACAGACAGATACGCAGTATTTT.

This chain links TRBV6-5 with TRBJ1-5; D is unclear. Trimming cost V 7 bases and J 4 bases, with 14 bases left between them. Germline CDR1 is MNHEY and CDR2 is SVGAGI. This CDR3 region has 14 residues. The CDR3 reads CASIKSALNQPQHF. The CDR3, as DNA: TGTGCCAGCATTAAAAGCGCCCTAAATCAGCCCCAGCATTTT.

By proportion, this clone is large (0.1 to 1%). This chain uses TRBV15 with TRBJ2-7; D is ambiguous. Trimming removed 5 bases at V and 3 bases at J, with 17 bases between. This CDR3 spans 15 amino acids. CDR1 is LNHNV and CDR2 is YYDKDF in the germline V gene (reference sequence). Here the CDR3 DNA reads TGTGCCACCAGCTCCGAGGCAACGGACCTCTACGAGCAGTACTTC. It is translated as CATSSEATDLYEQYF.

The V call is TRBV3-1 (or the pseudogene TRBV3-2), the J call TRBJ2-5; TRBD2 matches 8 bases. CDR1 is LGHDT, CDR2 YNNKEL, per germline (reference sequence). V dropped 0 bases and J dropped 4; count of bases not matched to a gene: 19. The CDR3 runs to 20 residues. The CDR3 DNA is TGTGCCAGCAGCCAAGATCGGCCCTCACGGGGGGGCCTGAAGCGAGAGACCCAGTACTTC. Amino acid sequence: CASSQDRPSRGGLKRETQYF.

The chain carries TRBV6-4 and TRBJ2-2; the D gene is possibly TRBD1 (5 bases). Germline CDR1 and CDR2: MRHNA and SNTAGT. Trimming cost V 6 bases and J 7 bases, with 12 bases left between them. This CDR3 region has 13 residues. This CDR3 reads CASRQEPIGELFF. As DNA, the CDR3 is TGTGCCAGCAGACAGGAGCCCATCGGGGAGCTGTTTTTT.

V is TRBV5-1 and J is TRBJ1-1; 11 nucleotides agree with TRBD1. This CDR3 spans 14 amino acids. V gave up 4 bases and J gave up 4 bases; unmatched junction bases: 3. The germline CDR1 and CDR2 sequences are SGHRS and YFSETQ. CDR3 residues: CASSPGTGGTEAFF. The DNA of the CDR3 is TGCGCCAGCAGCCCCGGGACAGGGGGCACTGAAGCTTTCTTT. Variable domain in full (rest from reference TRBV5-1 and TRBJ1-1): KAGVTQTPRYLIKTRGQQVTLSCSPISGHRSVSWYQQTPGQGLQFLFEYFSETQRNKGNFPGRFSGRQFSNSRSEMNVSTLELGDSALYLCASSPGTGGTEAFFGQGTRLTVV.

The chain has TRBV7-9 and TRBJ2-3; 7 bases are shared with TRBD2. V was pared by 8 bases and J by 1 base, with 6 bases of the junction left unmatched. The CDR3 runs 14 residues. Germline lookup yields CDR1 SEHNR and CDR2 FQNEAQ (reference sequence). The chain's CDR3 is CASLSRGGTDTQYF. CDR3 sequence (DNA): TGTGCCAGCCTCTCACGGGGGGGCACAGATACGCAGTATTTT.

CDR3: CASSGVGNEQFF. As DNA, the CDR3 is TGTGCCAGCAGCGGGGTCGGCAATGAGCAGTTCTTC. The genes are TRBV5-6 and TRBJ2-1; D is ambiguous. This CDR3 has 12 amino acids. Per the germline V gene, CDR1 is SGHDT and CDR2 is YYEEEE. V was clipped by 4 bases and J by 6 bases, with 8 bases between them.

The CDR3, as DNA: TGTGCCAGCAGCGTAGGTATAACGGCCATATCCGGGGAGCTGTTTTTT. Translation gives CASSVGITAISGELFF. The genes are TRBV9 and TRBJ2-2; D is uncertain. The germline V gene has CDR1 SGDLS and CDR2 YYNGEE. Trimming removed 0 bases from V and 6 bases from J, with 15 bases in between. This CDR3 has 16 residues.

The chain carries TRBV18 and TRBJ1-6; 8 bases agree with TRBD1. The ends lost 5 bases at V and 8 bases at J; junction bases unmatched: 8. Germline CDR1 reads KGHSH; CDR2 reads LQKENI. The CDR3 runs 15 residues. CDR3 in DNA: TGTGCCAGCTCAGCAGGACAGGGAAGGTATTCACCCCTCCACTTT. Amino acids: CASSAGQGRYSPLHF.

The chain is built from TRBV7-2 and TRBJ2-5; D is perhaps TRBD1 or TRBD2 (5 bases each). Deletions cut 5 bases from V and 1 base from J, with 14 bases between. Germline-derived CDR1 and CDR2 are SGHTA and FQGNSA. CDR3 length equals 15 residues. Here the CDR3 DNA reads TGTGCCAGCAGCCCAGGACCGGGGCCCCAAGAGACCCAGTACTTC. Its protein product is CASSPGPGPQETQYF.

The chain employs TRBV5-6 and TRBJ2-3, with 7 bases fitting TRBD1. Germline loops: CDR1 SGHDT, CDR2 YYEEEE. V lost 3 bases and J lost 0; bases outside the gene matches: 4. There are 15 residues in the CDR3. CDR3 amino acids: CASSSLQGSTDTQYF. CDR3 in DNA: TGTGCCAGCAGCTCTTTACAGGGGAGCACAGATACGCAGTATTTT.

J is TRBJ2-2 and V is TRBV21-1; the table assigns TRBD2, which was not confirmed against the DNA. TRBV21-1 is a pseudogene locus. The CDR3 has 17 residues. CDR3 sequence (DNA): TGTGCCAGCAGCATCAAAAGGGGGGGATTGGACACCGGGGAGCTGTTTTTT. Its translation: CASSIKRGGLDTGELFF.